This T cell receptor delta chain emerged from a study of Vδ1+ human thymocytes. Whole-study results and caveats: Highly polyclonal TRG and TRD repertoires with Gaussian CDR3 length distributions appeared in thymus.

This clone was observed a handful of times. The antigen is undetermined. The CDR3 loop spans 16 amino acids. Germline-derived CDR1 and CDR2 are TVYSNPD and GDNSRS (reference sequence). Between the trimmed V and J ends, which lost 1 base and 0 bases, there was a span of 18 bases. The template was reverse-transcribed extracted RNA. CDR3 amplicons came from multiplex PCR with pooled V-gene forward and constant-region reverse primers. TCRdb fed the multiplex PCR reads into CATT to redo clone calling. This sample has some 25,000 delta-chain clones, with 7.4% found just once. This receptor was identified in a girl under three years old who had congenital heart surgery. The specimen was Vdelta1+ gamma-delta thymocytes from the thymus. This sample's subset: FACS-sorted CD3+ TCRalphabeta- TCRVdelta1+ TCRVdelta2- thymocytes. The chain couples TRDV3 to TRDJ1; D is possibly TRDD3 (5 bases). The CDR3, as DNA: TGTGCCTTTACCGGGGGTCCGTCCACAGACACCGATAAACTCATCTTT. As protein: CAFTGGPSTDTDKLIF. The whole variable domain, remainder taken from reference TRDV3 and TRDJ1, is CDKVTQSSPDQTVASGSEVVLLCTYDTVYSNPDLFWYRIRPDYSFQFVFYGDNSRSEGADFTQGRFSVKHILTQKAFHLVISPVRTEDSATYYCAFTGGPSTDTDKLIFGKGTRVTVEP.